The following is a T cell receptor (beta chain) sequence with its context. Only a few counts were recorded for this clone. Its antigen remains unidentified. No clone much larger than this one lies a single base away; base qualities are absent. The CDR3 regions of human TCRbeta chains were subjected to immunosequencing. The authors processed their data as follows. TCRs in the repertoires were matched against a reference library of SARS-CoV-2-specific TCRs that had been generated with the MIRA antigen-specificity platform. Breadth meant the fraction of unique TCRs that were SARS-CoV-2-associated, whereas depth meant the fraction of total T cells that were SARS-CoV-2-associated. Each spike-specific TCR was assigned to its reactive spike region and to a CD4 or CD8 class using the MIRA data. Log10-transformed breadth and depth values were compared by one-way ANOVA with Sidak's multiple comparisons tests. The clones in this table, taken by TCRdb from immuneACCESS, are in-frame only. Not every clone is retained; where verified, under half of the shortfall comes from an unresolved V gene, and the cause of the rest is unknown. V, J and clone size reflect that table, while D and trimming were determined from the DNA. For this sample there are around 83,000 clones; 70% to 90% appear just once. Of the sample, 15% to 20% falls within the top ten clones.

This sample was included in a study of T cell responses to AZD1222 COVID-19 vaccine (dated by TCRdb to the early 2020s). Study-wide context: AZD1222 recipients whose second dose came at about 4 weeks and those whose second dose came at about 12 weeks were combined into one group, since spike-specific TCR depth and breadth did not differ between the two schedules. A total of 230 to 250 trial participants underwent TCR sequencing, of whom about 210 received two doses of AZD1222 and about 25 received two doses of the MenACWY control vaccine. Trial participants were enrolled by age into 18-55, 56-69 and 70-plus year subgroups, with about 150, 27 and 61 TCR-sequenced participants respectively.

The study at large found these results: The 56-69-year group was small, and its depth increase did not reach significance, likely because of low power. Participants were mostly white British and included more females than males, and it was suggested by the authors that clonal diversity may have been underestimated. The whole spike protein was spanned by vaccine-associated CD4 TCRs, and dominant responses were seen in regions 160-218 and 743-854. Only six AZD1222 recipients were SARS-CoV-2 seropositive at baseline, limiting conclusions about previously exposed vaccinees. No day 14 peak-response samples were available, so repertoires were characterized only after the peak T cell response. A significant rise in spike-specific TCR breadth and depth was observed after two AZD1222 doses relative to day 0 and relative to MenACWY recipients. Nearly half of unique spike-specific TCRs reportedly recognized epitopes outside regions mutated in the B.1.351 and B.1.1.7 variants.

The sample's time point, from its label and the paper: baseline before first vaccination. Samples from vaccinated people were obtained from the UK trials COV001 and COV002, which included a single-blind randomized controlled phase 2/3 trial of AZD1222 (ChAdOx1 nCoV-19) in healthy adults. For TCRbeta chain sequencing, PBMC samples from trial participants were taken at day 0 and at day 28 after the second dose. The germline V gene (reference sequence) provides CDR1 MNHEY and CDR2 SMNVEV. CDR3 length: 14 amino acids, cysteine to phenylalanine. The CDR3 DNA has 42 bases and is translated from base 1. Trimming takes 0 bases from V and 4 bases from J, and the germline ends sit 9 bases apart.

The material was peripheral blood, obtained on day 0 of AZD1222 vaccination. The chain is assembled from TRBV27 and TRBJ1-1; the D gene lacks a confident call. This receptor was taken from an adult in good health. The CDR3 reads CASSLSGLSTEAFF. DNA sequence: TGTGCCAGCAGTTTATCAGGGCTCAGCACTGAAGCTTTCTTT.